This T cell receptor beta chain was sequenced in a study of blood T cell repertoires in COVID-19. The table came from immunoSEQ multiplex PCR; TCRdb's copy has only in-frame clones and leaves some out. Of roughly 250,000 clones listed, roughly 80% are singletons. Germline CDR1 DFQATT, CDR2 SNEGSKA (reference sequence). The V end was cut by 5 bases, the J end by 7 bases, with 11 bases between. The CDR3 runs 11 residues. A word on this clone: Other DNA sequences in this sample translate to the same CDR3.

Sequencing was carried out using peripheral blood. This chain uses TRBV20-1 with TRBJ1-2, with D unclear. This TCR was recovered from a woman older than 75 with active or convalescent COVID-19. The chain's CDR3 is CSARPYPGYTF. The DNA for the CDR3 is TGCAGTGCTCGCCCCTATCCTGGCTACACCTTC.